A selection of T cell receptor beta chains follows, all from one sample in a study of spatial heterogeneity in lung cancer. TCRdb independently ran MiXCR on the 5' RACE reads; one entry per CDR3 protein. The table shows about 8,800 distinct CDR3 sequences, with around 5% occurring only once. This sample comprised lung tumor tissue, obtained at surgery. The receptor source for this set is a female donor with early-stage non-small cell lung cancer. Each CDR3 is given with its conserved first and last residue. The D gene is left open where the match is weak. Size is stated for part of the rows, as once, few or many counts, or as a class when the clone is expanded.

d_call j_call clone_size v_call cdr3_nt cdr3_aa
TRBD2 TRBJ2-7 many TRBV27 TGTGCCAGTCGAGGACTAGCGGGCTTAAGAACCTACGAGCAGTACTTC CASRGLAGLRTYEQYF
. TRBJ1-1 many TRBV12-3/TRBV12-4 TGTGCCAGCAGAAGATCCACACAGAACACTGAAGCTTTCTTT CASRRSTQNTEAFF
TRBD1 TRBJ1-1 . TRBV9 TGTGCCAGCAGCGCCGGGACAGCGAACACTGAAGCTTTCTTT CASSAGTANTEAFF
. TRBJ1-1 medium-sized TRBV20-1 TGCAGTGCGGCTTCTCGATATGAAGCTTTCTTT CSAASRYEAFF
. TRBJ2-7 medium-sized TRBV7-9 TGTGCCAGCAGCTTGCACCTAGCGATCGAGCAGTACTTC CASSLHLAIEQYF
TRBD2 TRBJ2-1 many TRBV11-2 TGTGCCAGCAGCTCCGGAGATTTCGTTTCGGGACTAGTGTTCAATGAGCAGTTCTTC CASSSGDFVSGLVFNEQFF
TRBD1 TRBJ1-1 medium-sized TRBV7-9 TGTGCCAGCAGCCGTGCCTCCGGGACAGAGTCTATCTTT CASSRASGTESIF
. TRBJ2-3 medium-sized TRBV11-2 TGTGCCAGCAGCTCGAACCCCGGGGGCACAGATACGCAGTATTTT CASSSNPGGTDTQYF
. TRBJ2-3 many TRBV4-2 TGTGCCAGCAGCCAAGGAAGAATAGAAACAGCGCAGTATTTT CASSQGRIETAQYF
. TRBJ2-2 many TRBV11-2 TGTGCCAGCAGCTTGCACGGGGGAGCAGGGGAGCTGTTTTTT CASSLHGGAGELFF
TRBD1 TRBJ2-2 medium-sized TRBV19 TGTGCCAGTAGTCCAGACAGGGAGACGGCCGGGGAGCTGTTTTTT CASSPDRETAGELFF
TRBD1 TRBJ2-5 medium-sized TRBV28 TGTGCCAGCAGTCCAGGCGGGGCAGGGGGCGCGGAGACCCAGTACTTC CASSPGGAGGAETQYF
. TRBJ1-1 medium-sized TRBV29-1 TGCAGCGTTGAAGAAGGGGTCGGGACTGAAGCTTTCTTT CSVEEGVGTEAFF
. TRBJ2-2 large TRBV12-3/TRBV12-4 TGTGCCAGCACCTCCCGAGGGACGCCGAACACCGGGGAGCTGTTTTTT CASTSRGTPNTGELFF
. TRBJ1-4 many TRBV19 TGTGCCCCCATGTGGCGGTCTTTTAATGAAAAACTGTTTTTT CAPMWRSFNEKLFF
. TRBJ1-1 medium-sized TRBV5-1 TGCGCCAGCAGCTTTGAAACGGACACTGAAGCTTTCTTT CASSFETDTEAFF
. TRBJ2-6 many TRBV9 TGTGCCAGCAGCGTAGGAAGACCTCCTGGGGCCAACGTCCTGACTTTC CASSVGRPPGANVLTF
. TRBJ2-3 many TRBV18 TGTGCCAGCTCACCACCGGCCCCAGATACGCAGTATTTT CASSPPAPDTQYF
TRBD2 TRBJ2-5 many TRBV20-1 TGCAGTGCTAGGGGGACTAGCGGCCAAGAGACCCAGTACTTC CSARGTSGQETQYF
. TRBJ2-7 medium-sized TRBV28 TGTGCCAGCAGTTATCCGGGTCCCTACGAGCAGTACTTC CASSYPGPYEQYF
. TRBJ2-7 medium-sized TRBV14 TGTGCCAGCAGCCAAGTGTCTCTAGTTAACGAGCAGTACTTC CASSQVSLVNEQYF
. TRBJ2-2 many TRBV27 TGTGCCAGCAGCGCCGGGACTGGCGGGGAGCTGTTTTTT CASSAGTGGELFF
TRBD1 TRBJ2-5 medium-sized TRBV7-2 TGTGCCAGCAGTCCCGACAGGGGCCAGACCCAGTACTTC CASSPDRGQTQYF
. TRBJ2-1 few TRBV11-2 TGTGCCAGCAGGGCCGGGAACAATGAGCAGTTCTTC CASRAGNNEQFF
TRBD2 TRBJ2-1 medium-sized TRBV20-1 TGCAGTGCTAGCGGACTAGCGGGGTACAATGAGCAGTTCTTC CSASGLAGYNEQFF
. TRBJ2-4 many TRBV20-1 TGCAGTGCTAGGGGGCAGGGGCTAACCAAAAACATTCAGTACTTC CSARGQGLTKNIQYF
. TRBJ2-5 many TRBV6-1 TGTGCCAGCAATAGGCTACTAGCTTACCAAGAGACCCAGTACTTC CASNRLLAYQETQYF
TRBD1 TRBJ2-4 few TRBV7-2 TGTGCCAGCAGCCCAAGGACAGGGGACGGAAACATTCAGTACTTC CASSPRTGDGNIQYF
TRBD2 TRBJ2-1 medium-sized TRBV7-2 TGTGCCAGCAGCGGAACTAGCGGGCCCTTCAATGAGCAGTTCTTC CASSGTSGPFNEQFF
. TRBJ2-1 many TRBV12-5 TGTGCTAGTGGCCTCGACAGCTACTCCTACAATGAGCAGTTCTTC CASGLDSYSYNEQFF
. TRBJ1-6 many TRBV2 TGTGCCAGCAGGGTTAGCCAGCCCCTCCACTTT CASRVSQPLHF
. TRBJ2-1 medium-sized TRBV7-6 TGTGCCAGCAGCCCTAGGGGAGGTGAGCAGTTCTTC CASSPRGGEQFF
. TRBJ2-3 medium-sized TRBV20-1 TGCAGTGCCGGGACCGCCCACACAGATACGCAGTATTTT CSAGTAHTDTQYF
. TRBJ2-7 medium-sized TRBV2 TGTGCCAGCAGGGAGGATAGGGCGTTCTCCTACGAGCAGTACTTC CASREDRAFSYEQYF
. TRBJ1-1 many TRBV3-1 TGTGCCAGCCAGCAGAACACTGAAGCTTTCTTT CASQQNTEAFF
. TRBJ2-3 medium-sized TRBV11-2 TGTGCCAGCAGCCCGGGACACCGCACAGATACGCAGTATTTT CASSPGHRTDTQYF
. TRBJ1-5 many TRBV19 TGTGCCAGTAGTACCTGGACAGACGGGAGACAGCCCCAGCATTTT CASSTWTDGRQPQHF
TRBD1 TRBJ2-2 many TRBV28 TGTGCCAGCATCTTAACAGGGGGCTTCAGCGGGGAGCTGTTTTTT CASILTGGFSGELFF
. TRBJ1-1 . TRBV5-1 TGCGCCAGCAGCTTGGAGGCCGGGACAACGAACACTGAAGCTTTCTTT CASSLEAGTTNTEAFF
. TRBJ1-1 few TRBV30 TGTGCCTGGAGTGTACTTAACAGGTTCCACACTGAAGCTTTCTTT CAWSVLNRFHTEAFF
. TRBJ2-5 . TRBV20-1 TGCAGTGCCCTCTCAGGCAGTCTCGGGCTGGGAGAGACCCAGTGCTTC CSALSGSLGLGETQCF
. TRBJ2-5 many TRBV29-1 TGCAGCGTTGATCGGGGGAGAGAGACCCAGTACTTC CSVDRGRETQYF
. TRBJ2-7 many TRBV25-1 TGTGCCAGCAGTATGAGCAGCTACGAGCAGTACTTC CASSMSSYEQYF
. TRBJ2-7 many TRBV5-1 TGCGCCAGCAGCTTGTTAGGCGGAGTTTCAAGCGAGCAGTACTTC CASSLLGGVSSEQYF
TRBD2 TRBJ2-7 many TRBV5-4 TGTGCCAGCAGCTCGCTAGGAGGACTAGCGGGAGTGCCCCGCGGGCAGTACTTC CASSSLGGLAGVPRGQYF
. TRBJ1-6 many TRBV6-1 TGTGCCAGCAGTGCCCCGGACAGAGGACATTCACCCCTCCACTTT CASSAPDRGHSPLHF
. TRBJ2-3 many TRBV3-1 TGTGCCAGCAGCCAAGATAAAGGGTACGGGGATACGCAGTATTTT CASSQDKGYGDTQYF
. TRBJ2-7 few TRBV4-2 TGTGCCAGCAGCCAATTCGGGCAGAAAAACGAGCAGTACTTC CASSQFGQKNEQYF
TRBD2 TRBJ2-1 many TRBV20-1 TGCAGTGCTAGAGATGAAGGACTAGACTTGTTCTTC CSARDEGLDLFF
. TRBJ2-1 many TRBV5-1 TGCGCCAGCAGCTATCTGGGAGTCGGTAATGAGCAGTTCTTC CASSYLGVGNEQFF
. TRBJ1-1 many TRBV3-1 TGTGCCAGCAGCCAAGATTTTAGCGTTTCTGAAGCTTTCTTT CASSQDFSVSEAFF
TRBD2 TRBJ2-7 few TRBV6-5 TGTGCCAGCAGTTACTCGGGGGGGGGCTACGAGCAGTACTTC CASSYSGGGYEQYF
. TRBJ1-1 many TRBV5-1 TGCGCCAGCAGCTTGCAGCAGGGGTGGACTGAAGCTTTCTTT CASSLQQGWTEAFF
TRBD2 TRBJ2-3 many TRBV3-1 TGTGCCAGCAGCCAAGAGGTCTCTAGCGGGGCTAGCACAGATACGCAGTATTTT CASSQEVSSGASTDTQYF
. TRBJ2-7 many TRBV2 TGTGCCAGCAGAAATCGGGGGGAGCAGTACTTC CASRNRGEQYF
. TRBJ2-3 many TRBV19 TGTGCCAGTAGTATTGCGACAGATACGCAGTATTTT CASSIATDTQYF
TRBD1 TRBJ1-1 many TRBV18 TGTGCCAGCTCACCCGCGGGGGACAGCAAGTATAGAAACACTGAAGCTTTCTTT CASSPAGDSKYRNTEAFF
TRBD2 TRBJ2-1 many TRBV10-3 TGTGCCATCAGTGCTGGACTAGCGGGAGCCCGGGGTAATGAGCAGTTCTTC CAISAGLAGARGNEQFF
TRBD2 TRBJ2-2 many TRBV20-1 TGCAGTGCTAGGGCTAGCGGGAGGGCCCTAAGAACCGGGGAGCTGTTTTTT CSARASGRALRTGELFF
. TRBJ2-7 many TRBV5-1 TGCGCCAGCCGCACGGATACAGGGTCGGGGTACGAGCAGTACTTC CASRTDTGSGYEQYF